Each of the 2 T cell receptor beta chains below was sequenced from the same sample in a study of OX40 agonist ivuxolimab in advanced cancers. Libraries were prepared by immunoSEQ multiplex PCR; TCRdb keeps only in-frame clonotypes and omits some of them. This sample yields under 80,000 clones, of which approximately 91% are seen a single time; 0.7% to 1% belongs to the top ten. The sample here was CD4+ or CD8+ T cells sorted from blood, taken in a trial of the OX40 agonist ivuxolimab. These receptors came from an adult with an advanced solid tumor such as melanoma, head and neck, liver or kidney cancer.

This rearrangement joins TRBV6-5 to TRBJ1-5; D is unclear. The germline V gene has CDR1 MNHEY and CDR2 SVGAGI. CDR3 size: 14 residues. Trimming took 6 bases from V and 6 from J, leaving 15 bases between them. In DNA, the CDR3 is TGTGCCAGCAGCAAAGCCGGGAAGACTCAGCCCCAGCATTTT. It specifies CASSKAGKTQPQHF.

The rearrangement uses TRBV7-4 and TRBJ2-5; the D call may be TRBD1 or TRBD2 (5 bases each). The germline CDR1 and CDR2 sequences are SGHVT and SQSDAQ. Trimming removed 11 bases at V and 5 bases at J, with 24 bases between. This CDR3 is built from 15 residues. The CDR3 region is CARDPGTPPRETQYF. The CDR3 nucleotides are TGTGCCCGAGATCCCGGGACCCCACCCCGGGAGACCCAGTACTTC.